This T cell receptor (beta chain) emerged from a study of Tregs in tolerant kidney transplant recipients. Study-level background: After 6 days with irradiated graft donor PBMCs, CFSE-labeled recipient PBMCs were FACS-sorted.

This clone was counted only a few times. The antigen is unknown. Measured with immunoSEQ multiplex PCR; TCRdb has only the in-frame clones, and not every one. The sample lists more than 4,000 clones; approximately 40% were seen once. Deletions cut 2 bases from V and 0 bases from J, with 11 bases between. Germline assignment: CDR1 SEHNR and CDR2 FQNEAQ (reference sequence). The CDR3 is 16 residues long. Specimen: CD8+ T cells from blood cultured with allogeneic cells. The source of this sequence is a human donor in good health. The chain couples TRBV7-9 to TRBJ2-1; D may be TRBD1 (5 bases). CDR3 DNA: TGTGCCAGCAGCTTAAGGGGCGTGAGCTCCTACAATGAGCAGTTCTTC. It yields the protein CASSLRGVSSYNEQFF.